Below are 12 T cell receptor beta chains sequenced from a single sample in a study of T cell repertoires in cytomegalovirus infection. TCRdb recomputed calls from the reads with MiXCR, one row per CDR3 protein. The table shows 680,000 or so distinct CDR3 sequences, with about 40% occurring only once. The sequenced sample consisted of PBMCs. All receptors come from a human donor in good health (CMV status not recorded). Some clones in this sample may be carry-over from other donors' samples.

The chain carries TRBV6-1 and TRBJ2-3, with 7 positions matching TRBD1. V shed 10 bases and J 3 bases; nucleotides not matched to a gene: 7. Germline loops: CDR1 MNHNS, CDR2 SASEGT. The CDR3 contains 13 residues. Here the CDR3 reads CATWTGLTDTQYF. The CDR3 DNA reads as TGTGCCACCTGGACAGGTCTGACAGATACGCAGTATTTT.

A remark on this clonotype: At one end the junction does not follow the germline gene, possibly because of a read error. The chain is built from TRBV7-2 and TRBJ2-1; TRBD1 aligns across 7 bases. The CDR3 consists of 11 residues. Looked up from germline, CDR1 is SGHTA and CDR2 is FQGNSA. The CDR3 DNA reads TGTGCCAGCAGCTTAGACAGGGGTGGGGTCTTC. Translated, it gives CASSLDRGGVF.

The V call is TRBV20-1, the J call TRBJ2-7, with 7 bases fitting TRBD2. The CDR3 runs to 14 residues. From germline, CDR1 is DFQATT and CDR2 SNEGSKA (reference sequence). The V segment lost 1 base and the J segment 7 bases; nucleotides outside the gene matches: 10. CDR3: CSARVLATEGEQYF. The CDR3 DNA reads as TGCAGTGCTAGAGTACTAGCGACAGAGGGGGAGCAGTACTTC.

CDR3 protein: CASSLAERPNTEAFF. The CDR3 region has the DNA TGCGCCAGCAGCTTGGCCGAACGTCCGAACACTGAAGCTTTCTTT. V gene TRBV5-1 combines with J gene TRBJ1-1; D not certain. Looked up from germline, CDR1 is SGHRS and CDR2 is YFSETQ. The CDR3 consists of 15 residues. Trimming cost V 0 bases and J 1 base, with 10 bases left between them.

In this sample, this clonotype turned up a few times. CDR3 sequence reads: CASSWRRSTDTQYF. The DNA of the CDR3 is TGTGCCAGCAGCTGGCGCCGGTCAACAGATACGCAGTATTTT. The chain combines TRBV11-2 with TRBJ2-3, with D unclear. The CDR3 covers 14 residues. Germline V gene lookup returns CDR1 SGHAT and CDR2 FQNNGV. Trimming shortened V by 4 bases and J by 3 bases, and 11 bases separated the two germline ends.

The gene calls are TRBV5-1 and TRBJ2-3; D possibly corresponds to TRBD2 (5 bases). Germline CDR1 SGHRS, CDR2 YFSETQ. The CDR3 has 15 residues. V lost 6 bases to trimming and J lost 0 bases, with 14 bases between them. The DNA for the CDR3 is TGCGCCAGCAATCCGGAGGCTGCTAGCACAGATACGCAGTATTTT. Its translation is CASNPEAASTDTQYF.

Here the CDR3 reads CASSPLEDEQYF. DNA of the CDR3: TGTGCCAGCAGTCCCCTGGAGGACGAGCAGTACTTC. This chain uses TRBV28 with TRBJ2-7, with D tentatively TRBD2 (5 bases). Germline lookup yields CDR1 MDHEN and CDR2 SYDVKM. CDR3 length equals 12 residues. V gave up 5 bases and J gave up 5 bases, with 10 bases separating them.

This clonotype was recorded many times. The chain combines TRBV5-4 with TRBJ2-2; D is ambiguous. The CDR3 extends over 14 amino acids. Germline CDR1 is SGHNT and CDR2 is YYREEE (reference sequence). V lost 0 bases, J lost 7 bases, and 10 bases lay in between. For the CDR3, the DNA is TGTGCCAGCAGCTTGGACTATCCCGGCGGGGAGCTGTTTTTT. This sequence encodes CASSLDYPGGELFF.

This clonotype was detected only a few times. The J gene is TRBJ2-3, the V gene TRBV11-3; 10 bases map to TRBD1. With 1 base clipped from V and 4 bases from J, the junction kept 8 bases outside the gene matches. This CDR3 is 17 amino acids long. Germline loops: CDR1 SGHNT, CDR2 YENEEA. The CDR3 region has the DNA TGTGCCAGCAGCTTAGTCTCCGGGACAGGGGACGCAGATACGCAGTATTTT. This translates into CASSLVSGTGDADTQYF.

Worth noting for this clonotype: With a much larger clone just one base away, this may be a read error. V usage is TRBV7-6 and J usage is TRBJ2-1, with D possibly matching TRBD1 (5 bases). With the DNA end fitting TRBJ2-7 better, the J assignment may be wrong. This CDR3 spans 13 amino acids. Germline V gene lookup returns CDR1 SGHVS and CDR2 FNYEAQ. The CDR3 is CASKLRSGNEQYF. CDR3 bases: TGTGCCAGCAAACTTAGGTCAGGGAACGAGCAGTACTTC.

This clonotype has only a few counts. The V call is TRBV6-1, the J call TRBJ1-5; D uncertain. The germline V gene encodes CDR1 MNHNS and CDR2 SASEGT. Trimming took off 3 bases at V and 6 bases at J, with 15 bases between the two ends. The CDR3 has 15 residues. The CDR3 DNA is TGTGCCAGCAGTGACGTTCTTGGGAGAGGTCAGCCCCAGCATTTT. Its translation: CASSDVLGRGQPQHF.

The genes are TRBV15 and TRBJ1-3; D unclear. The length of the CDR3 is 15 residues. V lost 0 bases to trimming and J lost 4 bases, with 10 bases between them. Per the germline V gene, CDR1 is LNHNV and CDR2 is YYDKDF (reference sequence). CDR3 region: CATSRERVSGNTIYF. DNA of the CDR3: TGTGCCACCAGCAGAGAAAGGGTGTCCGGAAACACCATATATTTT. The full variable domain, with the rest looked up from reference TRBV15 and TRBJ1-3, is DAMVIQNPRYQVTQFGKPVTLSCSQTLNHNVMYWYQQKSSQAPKLLFHYYDKDFNNEADTPDNFQSRRPNTSFCFLDIRSPGLGDTAMYLCATSRERVSGNTIYFGEGSWLTVV.